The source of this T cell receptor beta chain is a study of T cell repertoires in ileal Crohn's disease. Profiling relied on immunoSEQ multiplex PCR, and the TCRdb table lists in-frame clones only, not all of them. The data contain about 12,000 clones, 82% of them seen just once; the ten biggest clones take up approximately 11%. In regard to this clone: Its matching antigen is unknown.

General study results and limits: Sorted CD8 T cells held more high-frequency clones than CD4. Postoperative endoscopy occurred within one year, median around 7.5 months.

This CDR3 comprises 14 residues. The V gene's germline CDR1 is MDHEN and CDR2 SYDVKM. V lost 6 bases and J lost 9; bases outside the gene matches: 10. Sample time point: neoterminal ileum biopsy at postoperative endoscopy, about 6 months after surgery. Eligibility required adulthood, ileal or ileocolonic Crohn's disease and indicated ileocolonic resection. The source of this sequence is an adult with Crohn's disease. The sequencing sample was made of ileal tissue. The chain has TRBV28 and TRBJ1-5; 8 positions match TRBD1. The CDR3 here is CASSRTGGTTPQHF. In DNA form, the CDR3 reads TGTGCCAGCAGCCGAACAGGGGGGACAACGCCCCAGCATTTT.